This TCR beta chain was identified in a study of shared clonotypes between healthy human individuals (dated by TCRdb to the early 2020s). The study in broad terms: The cohort included three men and a couple of women between 18 and 49 years of age. For each donor, three plates each were used for CD4 naive and CD4 memory, two plates were used for CD8 naive, and one plate was used for CD8 memory. To estimate repertoire size and how much clonotype sharing occurs between individuals, the study deeply sequenced the blood TCR repertoires of about five healthy adults. Different laboratories and diverse techniques were used to prepare libraries and sequence TCR repertoires, to increase sequencing depth and limit assay-specific biases. Each donor's leukapheresis produced roughly between roughly 0.85 and 10 billion PBMCs.

The CDR3 numbers 17 residues from cysteine through phenylalanine. Of the read, only the CDR3 DNA is kept; its 51 bases are in frame from base 1. Trimming costs V 2 bases and J 0 bases, and their ends lie 14 bases apart. Per the germline V gene, MNHNS is the CDR1 and SASEGT is the CDR2. The donors were healthy, HIV-negative adults who had no recently reported acute infections or vaccinations. All donors were Caucasian adults living in Nashville, Tennessee, USA. Magnetic negative selection was used to enrich CD4+ T cells, after which naive cells were positively selected on CD45RA and the negative fraction became the memory subset. Blood was obtained by leukapheresis, after which PBMCs were separated by Ficoll-Histopaque density gradient centrifugation and cryopreserved in liquid nitrogen vapor phase. Analytical flow cytometry was used to check the purity and quantity of every magnetically sorted T cell population. Each sorted fraction had its genomic DNA isolated and then quantified by UV absorbance on a Nanodrop 2000c.

This clone was counted once. The antigen it binds to is not known. No qualities accompany the bases; no much larger clone lies one base away. General study outcomes and caveats: Rarefaction of sorted-subset datasets indicated incomplete sequencing despite the large sequencing depth. Across a handful of donors, around 5% of naive CD4, roughly 3.3% of naive CD8, under 2.5% of memory CD4, and approximately 0.42% of memory CD8 clonotypes were shared. Only blood was sampled, and tissue TCR repertoires likely differ from those in blood. Pairwise subsampling indicated that sequencing depth was expected to affect the degree of clonotype sharing among donors. Estimated clonotype richness was generally larger for naive than for memory subsets. Compared with non-shared clonotypes, the clonotypes found in all four sorted-subset donors had higher generation probabilities. Because the study included only a small number of donors, the genetic and exposure-history diversity represented was limited.

TCR CDR3 regions were amplified from genomic DNA by multiplex PCR using the deep immunoSEQ assay. For each cell subset, the extracted genomic DNA was distributed evenly across all wells of several immunoSEQ 96-well plates, and each plate served as one replicate. For sorted subsets, each replicate PCR was loaded with approximately 190 ng genomic DNA, equivalent to 25,000 to 35,000 T cell genomes. The purified libraries were quantified using a Qubit 3.0 fluorometer, sized with a Bioanalyzer 2100, and then quantified again using the KAPA Library Quantification kit. A separate single-read 150-cycle Illumina NextSeq 550 flow cell was used to sequence each immunoSEQ 96-well plate. The source study handled its data this way. Because the immunoSEQ output held only junctional sequences and lacked quality scores, the filtering could not match the filtering applied to full-length reads. To assign V/J genes and CDR3, sequences were annotated using PyIR, a Python wrapper for IgBLAST v1.9, with IMGT germline references. Reads were filtered out if the reads had weak V/J assignments (E-value above 1e-6), no CDR3, stop codons, out-of-frame junctions, or ambiguous translated residues. A V3J clonotype was defined by an identical inferred V gene, J gene, and CDR3 amino acid sequence. To compute the percentage overlap between repertoires, the number of shared unique clonotypes was divided by the size of the smaller repertoire. RTK rarefaction, the Chao1 estimator, and Recon v2.1 estimates of unobserved clonotypes were used to assess repertoire richness. OLGA was used to compute generation probabilities for all TCRbeta clonotypes that the gDNA method yielded from a handful of donors. TCRdb took over this immuneACCESS table, retaining in-frame rearrangements with V and J assigned. Such tables are incomplete; in checked studies, under half of the missing clones stem from an unresolved V gene, and the remainder is unexplained. The DNA was the basis for D and trimming; V, J and clone size are from that table. The sample records about 530,000 clones, approximately 95% of which are singletons. The biggest ten clones account for about 0.064% of the sample.

The sequencing input was naive CD4+ T cells sorted from blood. In light of the paper, this sample's cell subset or site label describes: CD45RA+ positively selected. The chain couples TRBV6-1 to TRBJ1-5, with no reliable assignment of the D segment. This clonotype was obtained from a woman in her thirties in good health. CDR3 region: CASSEMLQLYSNQPQHF. The nucleotide sequence reads as follows: TGTGCCAGCAGTGAAATGCTACAGCTTTATAGCAATCAGCCCCAGCATTTT.